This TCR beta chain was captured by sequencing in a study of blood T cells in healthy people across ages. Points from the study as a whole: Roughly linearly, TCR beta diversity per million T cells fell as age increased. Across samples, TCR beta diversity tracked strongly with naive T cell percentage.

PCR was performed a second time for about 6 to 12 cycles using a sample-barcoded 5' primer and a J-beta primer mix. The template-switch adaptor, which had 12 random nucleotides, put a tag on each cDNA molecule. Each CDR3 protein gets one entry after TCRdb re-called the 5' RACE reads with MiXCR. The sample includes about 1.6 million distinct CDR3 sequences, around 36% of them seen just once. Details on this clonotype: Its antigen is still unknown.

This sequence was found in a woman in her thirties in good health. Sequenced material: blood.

In DNA form, the CDR3 reads TGTGCCAGCAGGCCAGGGACTTCTGGGGCCAACGTCCTGACTTTC. It is translated as CASRPGTSGANVLTF. This rearrangement joins TRBV5-4 to TRBJ2-6; D is possibly TRBD2 (6 bases). V lost 5 bases and J 1 base, leaving 10 bases between the germline ends. The CDR3 covers 15 residues. Germline CDR1 and CDR2: SGHNT and YYREEE (reference sequence).